This T cell receptor (beta chain) was profiled in a study of blood T cell repertoires in COVID-19. Profiling relied on immunoSEQ multiplex PCR, and the TCRdb table lists in-frame clones only, not all of them. The profile covers 150,000 to 200,000 clones, with 75% to 85% appearing a single time and approximately 11% taken by the ten largest. The ends were cut back, 3 bases at V and 0 bases at J, with 15 bases in the middle. This CDR3 is 16 amino acids long. From germline, CDR1 is LNHDA and CDR2 SQIVND (reference sequence). The sequenced sample was peripheral blood. The chain recombines TRBV19 with TRBJ2-7; D is undetermined. The source is a human donor in a cohort sampled during active COVID-19. CDR3 in amino acids: CASSIFSRSSSYEQYF. DNA for the CDR3: TGTGCCAGTAGTATCTTTTCCAGGTCGAGCTCCTACGAGCAGTACTTC.